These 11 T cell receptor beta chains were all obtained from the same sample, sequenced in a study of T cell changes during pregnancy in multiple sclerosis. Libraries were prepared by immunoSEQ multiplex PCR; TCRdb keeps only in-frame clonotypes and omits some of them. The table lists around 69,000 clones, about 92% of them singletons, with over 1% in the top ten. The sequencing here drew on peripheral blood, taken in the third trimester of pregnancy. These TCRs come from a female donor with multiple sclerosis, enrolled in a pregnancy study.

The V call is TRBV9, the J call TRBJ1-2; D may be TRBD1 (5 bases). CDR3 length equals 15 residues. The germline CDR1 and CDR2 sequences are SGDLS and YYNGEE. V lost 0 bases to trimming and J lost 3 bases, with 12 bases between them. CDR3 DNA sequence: TGTGCCAGCAGCGTAGAGGGCAGGGCGCACTATGGCTACACCTTC. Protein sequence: CASSVEGRAHYGYTF.

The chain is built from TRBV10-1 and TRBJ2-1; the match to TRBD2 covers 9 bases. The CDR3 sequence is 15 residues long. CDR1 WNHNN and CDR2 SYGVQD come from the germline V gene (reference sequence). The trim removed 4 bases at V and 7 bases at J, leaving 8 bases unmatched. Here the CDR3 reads CASSAHSGRGNEQFF. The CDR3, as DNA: TGCGCCAGCAGTGCCCATAGCGGGAGAGGGAATGAGCAGTTCTTC.

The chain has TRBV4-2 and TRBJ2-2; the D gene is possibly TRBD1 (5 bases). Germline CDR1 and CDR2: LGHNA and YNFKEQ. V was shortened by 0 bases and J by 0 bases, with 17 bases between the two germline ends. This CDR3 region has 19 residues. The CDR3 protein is CASSQDFVRVRSNTGELFF. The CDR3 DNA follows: TGTGCCAGCAGCCAAGATTTCGTCAGGGTCCGCTCGAACACCGGGGAGCTGTTTTTT.

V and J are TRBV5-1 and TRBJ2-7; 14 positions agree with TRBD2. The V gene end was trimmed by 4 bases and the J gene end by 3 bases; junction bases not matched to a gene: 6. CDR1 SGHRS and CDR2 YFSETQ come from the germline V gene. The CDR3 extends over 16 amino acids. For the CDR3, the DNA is TGCGCCAGCAGCGTCCGGACTAGCGGGAGGTACTACGAGCAGTACTTC. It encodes CASSVRTSGRYYEQYF.

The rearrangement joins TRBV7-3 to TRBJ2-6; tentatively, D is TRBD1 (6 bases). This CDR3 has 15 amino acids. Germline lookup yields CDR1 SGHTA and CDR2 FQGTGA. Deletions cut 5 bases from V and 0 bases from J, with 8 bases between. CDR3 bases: TGTGCCAGCAGCCAACAGGGCTCTGGGGCCAACGTCCTGACTTTC. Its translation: CASSQQGSGANVLTF.

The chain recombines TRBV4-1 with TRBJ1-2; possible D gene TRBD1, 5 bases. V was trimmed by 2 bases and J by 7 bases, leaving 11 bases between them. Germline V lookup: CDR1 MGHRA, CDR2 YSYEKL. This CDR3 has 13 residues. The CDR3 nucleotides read TGCGCCAGCAGCCAACAGGGCATCTCTGGCTACACCTTC. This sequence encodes CASSQQGISGYTF.

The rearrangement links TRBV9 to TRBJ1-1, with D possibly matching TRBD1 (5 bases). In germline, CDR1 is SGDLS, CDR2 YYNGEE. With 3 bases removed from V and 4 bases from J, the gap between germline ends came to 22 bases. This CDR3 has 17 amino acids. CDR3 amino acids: CASSATPGPGRITEAFF. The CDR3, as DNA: TGTGCCAGCAGCGCGACTCCGGGACCCGGGAGGATCACTGAAGCTTTCTTT. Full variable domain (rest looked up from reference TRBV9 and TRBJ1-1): DSGVTQTPKHLITATGQRVTLRCSPRSGDLSVYWYQQSLDQGLQFLIQYYNGEERAKGNILERFSAQQFPDLHSELNLSSLELGDSALYFCASSATPGPGRITEAFFGQGTRLTVV.

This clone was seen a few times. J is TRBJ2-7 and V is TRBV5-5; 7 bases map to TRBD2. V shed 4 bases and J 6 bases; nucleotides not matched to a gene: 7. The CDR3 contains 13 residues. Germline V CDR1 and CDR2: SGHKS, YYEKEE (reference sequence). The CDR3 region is CASSVRDYREQYF. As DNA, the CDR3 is TGTGCCAGCAGCGTCCGGGACTACCGCGAGCAGTACTTC.

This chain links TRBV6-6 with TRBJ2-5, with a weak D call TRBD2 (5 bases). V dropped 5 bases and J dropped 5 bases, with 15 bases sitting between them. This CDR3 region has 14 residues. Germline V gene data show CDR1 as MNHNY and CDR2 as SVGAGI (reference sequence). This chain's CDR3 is CASSTGGSVETQYF. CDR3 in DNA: TGTGCCAGCAGTACGGGTGGGAGTGTGGAGACCCAGTACTTC.

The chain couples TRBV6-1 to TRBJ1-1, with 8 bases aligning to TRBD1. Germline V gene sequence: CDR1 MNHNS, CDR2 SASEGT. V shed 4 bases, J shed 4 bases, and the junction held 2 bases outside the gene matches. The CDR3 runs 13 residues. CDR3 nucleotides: TGTGCCAGCAGTGTGACAGGGGCCACTGAAGCTTTCTTT. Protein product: CASSVTGATEAFF.

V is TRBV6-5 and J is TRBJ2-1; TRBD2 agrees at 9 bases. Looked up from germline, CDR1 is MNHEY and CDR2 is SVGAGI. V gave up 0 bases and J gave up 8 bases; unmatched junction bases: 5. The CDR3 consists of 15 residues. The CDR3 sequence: CASSYSSSGMDEQFF. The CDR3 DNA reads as TGTGCCAGCAGTTACTCGTCTAGCGGGATGGATGAGCAGTTCTTC.